Below, 27 T cell receptor beta chains from the same sample are listed, as sequenced in a study of molecular identifiers for immune sequencing clone quantification. TCRdb re-derived calls from the PCR reads in MiXCR, one entry per CDR3 protein. The table records about 97,000 distinct CDR3 sequences, approximately 24% of them present only once. The material sequenced was naive CD8+ T cells from blood, with Jurkat cell RNA spiked in. Noted subset: FACS-sorted CD8+CD4-CCR7+CD45RA+ naive T cells. The receptor source for this set is a human donor in good health. Some libraries in this study had Jurkat cell RNA spiked in.

For this clonotype: One end of the junction does not line up with germline, which may come from a read error. The DNA for the CDR3 is TGTGCCAGCAGTTTCTGGCGGGGGGCCGGCGGGAAGCTGTTTTTT. Translating it yields CASSFWRGAGGKLFF. V gene TRBV12-3 or TRBV12-4 combines with J gene TRBJ2-2; TRBD2 aligns across 8 bases. This CDR3 is 15 amino acids long.

As concerns this clonotype: A read error may be the cause here, since a much bigger clone is one base away. The chain carries TRBV19 and TRBJ1-1; no firm D call. The CDR3 covers 15 residues. Germline CDR1 is LNHDA and CDR2 is SQIVND (reference sequence). The DNA for the CDR3 is TGTGCCAGTAGTACTTACCACGGATCATACACTGCAGCTTTCTTT. It yields the protein CASSTYHGSYTAAFF.

To note about this clonotype: This may arise from a read error, as a much more abundant clone is one base away. V and J are TRBV4-3 and TRBJ2-7, with 7 bases fitting TRBD2. Germline CDR1 LGHNA, CDR2 YSLEER. This CDR3 region has 14 residues. The CDR3 sequence is CASRQARGAYEQYF. The CDR3 coding sequence is TGCGCCAGCCGCCAAGCACGGGGGGCCTACGAGCAGTACTTC.

This clonotype was recorded a few times. The chain couples TRBV12-3 or TRBV12-4 to TRBJ2-5; D uncertain. V was clipped by 3 bases and J by 3 bases, with 14 bases between them. This CDR3 is 15 amino acids long. CDR3 loop: CASSFRGILKETQYF. As DNA, the CDR3 is TGTGCCAGCAGTTTCCGAGGAATCTTGAAAGAGACCCAGTACTTC.

This clonotype was observed a few times. The V gene is TRBV6-5, the J gene TRBJ2-1; D possibly corresponds to TRBD2 (5 bases). Trimming removed 0 bases at V and 0 bases at J, with 9 bases between. The CDR3 spans 16 residues. Germline assignment: CDR1 MNHEY and CDR2 SVGAGI. The CDR3 DNA sequence: TGTGCCAGCAGTTACTCACCGGGAAGCTCCTACAATGAGCAGTTCTTC. Translated: CASSYSPGSSYNEQFF.

This clonotype came up many times. The chain combines TRBV24-1 with TRBJ1-5; tentative D call: TRBD1 (5 bases). CDR3 length equals 13 residues. Trimming pared 6 bases from V and 6 bases from J, leaving 11 bases between. Germline-derived CDR1 and CDR2 are KGHDR and SFDVKD. The CDR3 DNA follows: TGTGCCACCAGTCCGGGGCCGCGTCAGCCCCAGCATTTT. This encodes CATSPGPRQPQHF.

This clonotype was detected ten times or more. The chain uses TRBV5-5 and TRBJ2-5; no reliable D call. This CDR3 has 13 residues. Germline V gene data show CDR1 as SGHKS and CDR2 as YYEKEE (reference sequence). V lost 0 bases and J 5 bases, leaving 8 bases between the germline ends. The CDR3 protein is CASSLVREETQYF. The CDR3 nucleotides read TGTGCCAGCAGCTTGGTTCGCGAGGAGACCCAGTACTTC. The full variable domain, its missing parts supplied by reference TRBV5-5 and TRBJ2-5, is DAGVTQSPTHLIKTRGQQVTLRCSPISGHKSVSWYQQVLGQGPQFIFQYYEKEERGRGNFPDRFSARQFPNYSSELNVNALLLGDSALYLCASSLVREETQYFGPGTRLLVL.

This clonotype was seen only a few times. Mismatch with germline at one junction end may stem from a read error. The chain links TRBV5-3 to TRBJ2-7, with TRBD2 matching 7 bases. TRBV5-3 is labeled an ORF, and its function is uncertain. The CDR3 is made up of 15 amino acids. The CDR3 bases are TGTGCCAGCAGCTTTATAGGGACTACTGTCTACGAGCAGTGCTTC. Its translation: CASSFIGTTVYEQCF.

This clonotype was seen ten or more times. The chain has TRBV7-9 and TRBJ1-4; D is uncertain. Trimming cost V 4 bases and J 8 bases, with 11 bases left between them. There are 13 residues in the CDR3. The germline CDR1 and CDR2 sequences are SEHNR and FQNEAQ (reference sequence). The CDR3 DNA is TGTGCCAGCAGCTCATCCTTGGCAGAAAAACTGTTTTTT. It is translated as CASSSSLAEKLFF.

A word on this clonotype: One base away lies a much larger clone, so this may be a sequencing read error. This CDR3 is missing its conserved last phenylalanine or tryptophan, likely due to a read error. The V gene is TRBV28, the J gene TRBJ2-7; D is tentatively TRBD1 or TRBD2 (6 bases each). Looked up from germline, CDR1 is MDHEN and CDR2 is SYDVKM. V gave up 3 bases and J gave up 3 bases, with 15 bases separating them. The CDR3 extends over 15 amino acids. The DNA for the CDR3 is TGTGCCAGCAGTTTCGGGGGCTCGGTAATCTACGAGCAGTACCTC. Translated: CASSFGGSVIYEQYL.

This clonotype was seen many times. V usage is TRBV19 and J usage is TRBJ1-3; no firm D call. The germline CDR1 and CDR2 sequences are LNHDA and SQIVND (reference sequence). V lost 1 base and J lost 0, with 4 bases in between. The CDR3 length is 14 residues. The CDR3 DNA reads as TGTGCCAGTAGTATAGGATCCTCTGGAAACACCATATATTTT. This codes for CASSIGSSGNTIYF.

V gene TRBV2 combines with J gene TRBJ1-3, with D uncertain. Germline lookup yields CDR1 SNHLY and CDR2 FYNNEI. V lost 9 bases and J lost 1, with 7 bases in between. The CDR3 has 12 amino acids. The CDR3 DNA reads as TGTGCCAGAGAGCGGTCTGGAAACACCATATATTTT. It yields the protein CARERSGNTIYF.

The rearrangement uses TRBV7-9 and TRBJ1-1; the D gene is possibly TRBD1 (5 bases). The CDR3 covers 16 residues. V lost 4 bases and J lost 1, with 16 bases in between. Germline CDR1 is SEHNR and CDR2 is FQNEAQ (reference sequence). As DNA, the CDR3 is TGTGCCAGCAGCTCGGGACTTGGGATACAGAACACTGAAGCTTTCTTT. Protein: CASSSGLGIQNTEAFF.

The rearrangement links TRBV20-1 to TRBJ2-7; TRBD1 might be the D (6 bases). Germline loops: CDR1 DFQATT, CDR2 SNEGSKA (reference sequence). The CDR3 is 16 amino acids. V was clipped by 0 bases and J by 0 bases, with 15 bases between them. The CDR3 reads CSARDRGQGNSYEQYF. The CDR3 DNA sequence: TGCAGTGCTAGAGATCGAGGGCAGGGGAACTCCTACGAGCAGTACTTC.

Notes on this clonotype: One junction end does not reproduce the germline sequence, and a read error may be involved. This chain's CDR3 is CASSQETGISTDTQCF. The CDR3 DNA sequence: TGCGCCAGCAGCCAAGAAACGGGAATTAGCACAGATACGCAGTGTTTT. The gene calls are TRBV4-3 and TRBJ2-3; tentatively, D is TRBD2 (5 bases). The length of the CDR3 is 16 residues. The germline CDR1 and CDR2 sequences are LGHNA and YSLEER.

This clonotype was observed at least ten times. The genes are TRBV7-6 and TRBJ2-3, with D possibly matching TRBD2 (7 bases). Trimming took 1 base from V and 9 from J, leaving 11 bases between them. The length of the CDR3 is 13 residues. Germline values: CDR1 SGHVS, CDR2 FNYEAQ. In DNA, the CDR3 is TGTGCCAGCAGCTTAGGCGGCGGGGGCACGCAGTATTTT. Protein sequence: CASSLGGGGTQYF.

This chain joins TRBV7-9 and TRBJ2-1; D not resolved. The V end lost 5 bases, the J end lost 4 bases, and 15 bases lay between the germline ends. Germline CDR1 and CDR2: SEHNR and FQNEAQ (reference sequence). The CDR3 spans 15 residues. The CDR3 region has the DNA TGTGCCAGCAGCCAAGCCTCCGACCGATACAATGAGCAGTTCTTC. Its protein is CASSQASDRYNEQFF.

Concerning this clonotype itself: This may come from a read error, since a much larger clone is one base off. This chain joins TRBV19 and TRBJ1-1; D remains ambiguous. CDR1 and CDR2 (germline): LNHDA, SQIVND (reference sequence). The CDR3 has 13 residues. The CDR3 sequence: CASRQSVSTEALF. Here the CDR3 DNA reads TGTGCCAGTAGGCAGTCGGTGAGCACTGAAGCTCTCTTT.

This clonotype was seen ten or more times. The chain carries TRBV12-3 or TRBV12-4 and TRBJ2-5; 9 nucleotides agree with TRBD1. This CDR3 spans 15 amino acids. The V gene end was trimmed by 3 bases and the J gene end by 2 bases; junction bases not matched to a gene: 4. CDR3 bases: TGTGCCAGCAGTTTTTCCGGGACAGGGCAAGAGACCCAGTACTTC. Protein: CASSFSGTGQETQYF.

About this clonotype: One end of the junction does not line up with germline, which may come from a read error. The J gene is TRBJ2-7, the V gene TRBV27; D unclear. The CDR3 contains 12 residues. CDR1 is MNHEY and CDR2 is SMNVEV in the germline V gene (reference sequence). The CDR3: CASGTWAYGQYF. The CDR3 DNA is TGTGCCAGCGGCACGTGGGCCTACGGGCAGTACTTC.

The sample holds many counts of this clonotype. V gene TRBV5-4 combines with J gene TRBJ1-1, with D possibly matching TRBD1 (5 bases). Germline lookup yields CDR1 SGHNT and CDR2 YYREEE (reference sequence). The germline V and J ends were trimmed by 6 bases and 0 bases, with 18 bases remaining between them. The CDR3 consists of 16 residues. In DNA, the CDR3 is TGTGCCAGCATCCTGGCCAGGGATGGGTTGAACACTGAAGCTTTCTTT. Translated: CASILARDGLNTEAFF. Full variable domain (outside the CDR3, taken from reference TRBV5-4 and TRBJ1-1): ETGVTQSPTHLIKTRGQQVTLRCSSQSGHNTVSWYQQALGQGPQFIFQYYREEENGRGNFPPRFSGLQFPNYSSELNVNALELDDSALYLCASILARDGLNTEAFFGQGTRLTVV.

In this sample, this clonotype turned up many times. J is TRBJ1-1 and V is TRBV4-3; D not certain. The V end was cut by 1 base, the J end by 0 bases, with 12 bases between. From germline, CDR1 is LGHNA and CDR2 YSLEER. This CDR3 contains 16 residues. DNA of the CDR3: TGCGCCAGCAGCCAAGGTAGAGGAGGCCTGAACACTGAAGCTTTCTTT. This sequence encodes CASSQGRGGLNTEAFF.

To note about this clonotype: One base away lies a much larger clone, so this may be a sequencing read error. The V gene is TRBV7-2, the J gene TRBJ2-6; D gene uncertain. Germline CDR1 is SGHTA and CDR2 is FQGNSA. This CDR3 comprises 15 residues. CDR3 nucleotide sequence: TGTGCCAGCGGCTTAGTACTCTCTGGGGCCAACGTCCTGACTTTC. Protein: CASGLVLSGANVLTF.

The chain uses TRBV4-3 and TRBJ2-7, with 8 bases fitting TRBD2. Germline trimming cut 1 base from V and 2 bases from J; bases unmatched to any gene: 4. Germline V gene lookup returns CDR1 LGHNA and CDR2 YSLEER. CDR3 length: 15 residues. In DNA, the CDR3 is TGCGCCAGCAGCCAAGTAGCGGGAAGCCCCTACGAGCAGTACTTC. This codes for CASSQVAGSPYEQYF.

This clonotype has just a few counts. The chain uses TRBV20-1 and TRBJ2-7, with TRBD2 identical over 7 bases. The length of the CDR3 is 14 residues. Germline-derived CDR1 and CDR2 are DFQATT and SNEGSKA (reference sequence). V was pared by 6 bases and J by 6 bases, with 14 bases of the junction left unmatched. CDR3 nucleotides: TGCAGTGCCGCAGCGGAGCGGGGACTGGTCGAGCAGTACTTC. This encodes CSAAAERGLVEQYF.

Turning to this clonotype: This may be a read error, as it is one base from a much larger clone. The chain links TRBV7-2 to TRBJ2-7; no reliable D call. The CDR3 covers 16 residues. In germline, CDR1 is SGHTA, CDR2 FQGNSA. Trimming took off 5 bases at V and 4 bases at J, with 21 bases between the two ends. DNA for the CDR3: TGTGCCAGCAGCCCCGACTCAGGATCGGATATTTACGAGCAGTACTTC. Protein sequence: CASSPDSGSDIYEQYF.

In its sample, this clonotype was seen many times. This rearrangement joins TRBV14 to TRBJ1-1, with unresolved D. This CDR3 is built from 14 residues. Looked up from germline, CDR1 is SGHDN and CDR2 is FVKESK. V shed 4 bases and J shed 3 bases, with 12 bases lying between them. The CDR3 sequence: CASSPLNQYTEAFF. DNA of the CDR3: TGTGCCAGCAGCCCCCTAAACCAGTACACTGAAGCTTTCTTT.